This TCR beta chain was profiled in a study of T cell clones after liver transplantation. Study context: Standard immunosuppression, with no induction, continued until 12-24 months after transplant.

Turning to this clone: The antigen remains unidentified. This specimen includes other DNA sequences encoding the same CDR3.

Findings and limits, study-wide: The donor-reactive repertoire was only partly measurable in two subjects, lacking donor cells.

Clones were read by immunoSEQ multiplex PCR, and TCRdb kept only the in-frame ones, dropping some. The sample includes tens of thousands of clones, roughly three quarters of them seen just once. The CDR3 totals 16 residues. Germline V CDR1 and CDR2: LNHDA, SQIVND (reference sequence). V lost 7 bases and J lost 0, with 16 bases in between. The sequence was collected from a human patient who received a liver transplant. T cells may partly derive from the graft donor. V gene TRBV19 combines with J gene TRBJ1-5, with a weak D call TRBD1 (6 bases). Here the sequenced sample was CD4+ T cells from blood, taken at the 22-month timepoint. CDR3 sequence (DNA): TGTGCCAGTACCCCACGGGGGGGCTCTAGCAATCAGCCCCAGCATTTT. Amino acids: CASTPRGGSSNQPQHF.